This record covers a single T cell receptor beta chain. Its antigen remains unidentified. The sample comes from a study of T cell responses to AZD1222 COVID-19 vaccine. Study outcomes and limitations: Sampling that yielded the repertoires occurred only after the peak T cell response.

The ends were cut back, 0 bases at V and 1 base at J, with 11 bases in the middle. Germline V gene lookup returns CDR1 SGDLS and CDR2 YYNGEE. The CDR3 covers 16 residues. Using immunoSEQ multiplex PCR, the repertoire was profiled, and TCRdb retains in-frame clones only, with some absent. The table has 100,000 to 150,000 clones, 84% seen once; the top ten hold about 26%. This TCR came from an adult who received the AZD1222 COVID-19 vaccine. The chain recombines TRBV9 with TRBJ1-3; a possible D gene is TRBD1 (5 bases). Here the sequenced sample was peripheral blood, taken 28 days after the second AZD1222 dose. CDR3 nucleotides: TGTGCCAGCAGCGTAGACGGGGGTGGGTCTGGAAACACCATATATTTT. This codes for CASSVDGGGSGNTIYF.